This TCR beta chain comes out of a study of blood T cell repertoires in COVID-19. Across the whole study: The study drew acute and convalescent COVID-19 samples from the United States, Italy and Spain. PBMCs, B-cell-depleted T cells, or T cells were the source of the cDNA or gDNA that made up the material.

The germline V and J ends were trimmed by 6 bases and 4 bases, with 18 bases remaining between them. The CDR3 is made up of 15 amino acids. The germline V gene has CDR1 MNHEY and CDR2 SVGAGI. In the authors' methods: Estimation of nucleated cell counts was performed using reference gene primer amplification. Some clones are missing from TCRdb's copy, which holds only in-frame ones; the method was immunoSEQ multiplex PCR. V, J and clone size reflect that table, while D and trimming were determined from the DNA. The table shows under 110,000 clones, with approximately 81% occurring only once. Sequencing was done on a sample of peripheral blood. The chain is built from TRBV6-5 and TRBJ1-2; D is uncertain. The source of this sequence is a woman aged 70-85 years with active or convalescent COVID-19. This CDR3 reads CASRADGVQVYGYTF. Written as DNA, the CDR3 is TGTGCCAGCAGGGCCGACGGGGTTCAGGTCTATGGCTACACCTTC.